The sequence of this TCR beta chain was determined in a study of neoadjuvant anti-PD-1 for oral cavity cancer. Trimming took 0 bases from V and 2 from J, leaving 12 bases between them. Germline-derived CDR1 and CDR2 are SGDLS and YYNGEE. The CDR3 sequence is 15 residues long. TCRdb's table, derived via immunoSEQ multiplex PCR, lists solely in-frame clones and lacks some. The sample carries some 15,000 clones, 60% to 75% recorded once. The sample here was PBMCs, taken before nivolumab (anti-PD-1) treatment. This clonotype was obtained from a person aged 40 to 85 with oral cavity squamous cell carcinoma. This chain connects TRBV9 to TRBJ2-7; D call uncertain. The CDR3 DNA reads as TGTGCCAGCAGCGTAGGAGGCAGTCAAACCTACGAGCAGTACTTC. This encodes CASSVGGSQTYEQYF.